Listed here are 31 T cell receptor beta chains from one sample, sequenced in a study of T cells in Graves' hyperthyroidism and ophthalmopathy. RNA transcripts gave rise to amplified TCR beta CDR3 regions. The HTBI primer set drove a first-round RT-PCR of the TCR CDR3. TCRdb reprocessed the multiplex PCR reads via MiXCR and lists one record per CDR3 protein. The table shows 500,000 to 600,000 distinct CDR3 sequences, with around 42% occurring only once. Material for sequencing was peripheral blood or thyroid tissue (not recorded which). The receptors shown here come from a woman under 30 with Graves' hyperthyroidism.

This clonotype appeared many times. The rearrangement uses TRBV19 and TRBJ1-1, with D possibly TRBD1 on 5 matching bases. V was trimmed by 6 bases and J by 1 base, leaving 9 bases between them. The CDR3 sequence is 13 residues long. CDR1 and CDR2 (germline): LNHDA, SQIVND (reference sequence). The CDR3 is CASRGLWNTEAFF. As DNA, the CDR3 is TGTGCCAGTAGGGGACTCTGGAACACTGAAGCTTTCTTT.

This clonotype was counted many times. This sequence joins TRBV7-2 and TRBJ1-3; TRBD1 is a possible D gene (5 bases). This CDR3 has 16 amino acids. CDR1 and CDR2 (germline): SGHTA, FQGNSA. V was trimmed by 5 bases and J by 3 bases, leaving 17 bases between them. The CDR3 is CASSTVQGNRGNTIYF. For the CDR3, the DNA is TGTGCCAGCAGCACAGTGCAGGGCAATCGTGGAAACACCATATATTTT.

The V gene is TRBV9, the J gene TRBJ1-6; D might be TRBD1 (5 bases). Per the germline V gene, CDR1 is SGDLS and CDR2 is YYNGEE. This CDR3 comprises 14 residues. Trimming stripped 0 bases from V and 10 bases from J, with 11 bases between. The CDR3: CASSVEWGRSPLHF. CDR3 DNA: TGTGCCAGCAGCGTAGAGTGGGGACGATCACCCCTCCACTTT.

J is TRBJ2-4 and V is TRBV7-9, with a possible D match to TRBD2 (6 bases). The CDR3 is 10 amino acids. Germline CDR1 SEHNR, CDR2 FQNEAQ (reference sequence). The germline V and J ends were trimmed by 5 bases and 13 bases, with 9 bases remaining between them. CDR3 sequence: CASSHLAQYF. The CDR3 coding sequence is TGTGCCAGCAGCCATCTAGCGCAGTACTTC.

Comments on this clonotype: Given a much more abundant clone one base away, this may be a read error. This chain connects TRBV2 to TRBJ2-7; tentative D call: TRBD1 (5 bases). The germline gives CDR1 SNHLY, CDR2 FYNNEI. The CDR3 sequence is 10 residues long. The CDR3 loop is CVTRGAEQYF. The CDR3 DNA reads as TGTGTCACAAGGGGTGCCGAGCAGTACTTC.

The chain recombines TRBV7-3 with TRBJ2-3, with 12 bases aligning to TRBD1. V lost 1 base to trimming and J lost 4 bases; unmatched junction nucleotides: 6. Germline V lookup: CDR1 SGHTA, CDR2 FQGTGA. CDR3 length equals 17 residues. The CDR3 loop is CASSLMAGTGGPDTQYF. The CDR3 DNA is TGTGCCAGCAGCTTAATGGCCGGGACAGGGGGCCCAGATACGCAGTATTTT.

The chain employs TRBV29-1 and TRBJ1-2; D call uncertain. V lost 6 bases and J 6 bases, leaving 14 bases between the germline ends. Per the germline V gene, CDR1 is SQVTM and CDR2 is ANQGSEA. This CDR3 is built from 12 residues. CDR3 loop: CSVVPQSNGYTF. CDR3 bases: TGCAGCGTAGTCCCCCAGAGCAATGGCTACACCTTC.

In its sample, this clonotype was seen many times. The chain recombines TRBV25-1 with TRBJ1-2, with D possibly being TRBD1 (6 bases). This CDR3 contains 15 residues. Germline assignment: CDR1 MGHDK and CDR2 SYGVNS. The germline V and J ends were trimmed by 3 bases and 4 bases, with 15 bases remaining between them. Here the CDR3 reads CASSESGGRSYGYTF. The CDR3 nucleotides read TGTGCCAGCAGTGAGTCTGGGGGCAGGAGCTATGGCTACACCTTC.

This clonotype was seen repeatedly, ten times or more. V gene TRBV11-2 combines with J gene TRBJ1-1, with D uncertain. The germline V and J ends were trimmed by 2 bases and 8 bases, with 12 bases remaining between them. The CDR3 runs to 13 residues. CDR1 and CDR2 from the germline V gene are SGHAT and FQNNGV. For the CDR3, the DNA is TGTGCCAGCAGCTTAAAGGTAGCAGGCGAAGCTTTCTTT. Translating it yields CASSLKVAGEAFF.

This clonotype was seen at least ten times. The genes are TRBV24-1 and TRBJ2-7, with D possibly TRBD2 on 5 matching bases. V gave up 3 bases and J gave up 2 bases, with 16 bases separating them. This CDR3 spans 16 amino acids. Germline CDR1 and CDR2: KGHDR and SFDVKD. The CDR3 reads CATSDPASDGTYEQYF. CDR3 in DNA: TGTGCCACCAGTGATCCAGCTTCCGACGGGACCTACGAGCAGTACTTC.

Comment on this clonotype: This may stem from a read error, because a much larger clone lies one nucleotide away. The V call is TRBV20-1, the J call TRBJ2-7; D is uncertain. Germline assignment: CDR1 DFQATT and CDR2 SNEGSKA (reference sequence). This CDR3 is 14 amino acids long. The CDR3 region has the DNA TGCAGTGTTAGAGATCTTAAAAGATCCTACGAGCAGTACTTC. Encoded protein: CSVRDLKRSYEQYF.

In this sample, this clonotype turned up a few times. The chain has TRBV9 and TRBJ2-2; D call uncertain. Germline lookup yields CDR1 SGDLS and CDR2 YYNGEE. Between the trimmed V and J ends, which lost 0 bases and 1 base, there was a span of 10 bases. This CDR3 region has 16 residues. The CDR3 nucleotides read TGTGCCAGCAGCGTAGTCCCAGCGAGGAACACCGGGGAGCTGTTTTTT. As protein: CASSVVPARNTGELFF.

The J gene is TRBJ2-2, the V gene TRBV10-3, with a possible D match to TRBD2 (6 bases). This CDR3 has 18 residues. CDR1 and CDR2 from the germline V gene are ENHRY and SYGVKD. V dropped 4 bases and J dropped 5 bases, with 23 bases sitting between them. CDR3 loop: CAISASPMARGETGELFF. The DNA for the CDR3 is TGTGCCATCAGTGCTAGCCCCATGGCCCGCGGGGAGACCGGGGAGCTGTTTTTT.

As to this clonotype: A read error may produce the germline difference seen at one junction end. Here the CDR3 reads CAINESLGSRIWVTF. Written as DNA, the CDR3 is TGTGCCATCAATGAGTCCCTCGGGAGTCGAATCTGGGTGACCTTC. The chain has TRBV10-3 and TRBJ1-2; D ambiguous. Germline CDR1 ENHRY, CDR2 SYGVKD. This CDR3 is built from 15 residues.

The chain recombines TRBV7-9 with TRBJ2-5; 14 bases are a match to TRBD2. V lost 5 bases to trimming and J lost 4 bases; unmatched junction nucleotides: 6. The CDR3 is made up of 16 amino acids. Germline V gives CDR1 SEHNR, CDR2 FQNEAQ (reference sequence). The CDR3 region has the DNA TGTGCCAGCAGCCCTGGACTAGCGGGAGGCGCAGAGACCCAGTACTTC. This translates into CASSPGLAGGAETQYF. The complete variable domain, with remaining parts taken from reference TRBV7-9 and TRBJ2-5, reads DTGVSQNPRHKITKRGQNVTFRCDPISEHNRLYWYRQTLGQGPEFLTYFQNEAQLEKSRLLSDRFSAERPKGSFSTLEIQRTEQGDSAMYLCASSPGLAGGAETQYFGPGTRLLVL.

The V call is TRBV12-3 or TRBV12-4, the J call TRBJ1-5; 7 bases are a match to TRBD1. Germline trimming cut 5 bases from V and 11 bases from J; bases unmatched to any gene: 15. This CDR3 region has 15 residues. This chain's CDR3 is CASSPQGPFLETQHF. CDR3 nucleotide sequence: TGTGCCAGCAGTCCACAGGGGCCATTCTTGGAGACCCAGCATTTT.

Many counts were recorded for this clonotype. The V call is TRBV4-2, the J call TRBJ2-5; D unresolved. CDR3 length: 13 residues. The germline V gene has CDR1 LGHNA and CDR2 YNFKEQ. With 0 bases removed from V and 3 bases from J, the gap between germline ends came to 5 bases. DNA for the CDR3: TGTGCCAGCAGCCAAGATCCGGAAGAGACCCAGTACTTC. This gives the protein CASSQDPEETQYF.

There are many counts of this clonotype. The chain uses TRBV15 and TRBJ2-5; TRBD1 might be the D (5 bases). CDR1 and CDR2 from the germline V gene are LNHNV and YYDKDF (reference sequence). The CDR3 contains 16 residues. V lost 0 bases, J lost 1 base, and 12 bases lay in between. CDR3 bases: TGTGCCACCAGCAGAGAACCTGGGGCGTTCCAAGAGACCCAGTACTTC. This codes for CATSREPGAFQETQYF.

V gene TRBV7-3 combines with J gene TRBJ2-7; 8 nucleotides agree with TRBD2. The CDR3 covers 14 residues. Germline assignment: CDR1 SGHTA and CDR2 FQGTGA. The trim removed 5 bases at V and 7 bases at J, leaving 10 bases unmatched. CDR3 nucleotide sequence: TGTGCCAGCAGCCCCGGGGGGGCTTGGAATGAGCAGTACTTC. It encodes CASSPGGAWNEQYF.

The V gene is TRBV5-1, the J gene TRBJ2-5, with D possibly matching TRBD1 (6 bases). In germline, CDR1 is SGHRS, CDR2 YFSETQ. This CDR3 comprises 16 residues. V lost 0 bases and J lost 2, with 14 bases in between. The CDR3 here is CASSLVAGVGQETQYF. CDR3 coding DNA: TGCGCCAGCAGCTTGGTGGCAGGGGTAGGGCAAGAGACCCAGTACTTC.

The chain uses TRBV4-3 and TRBJ1-6, with a weak D call TRBD1 (5 bases). Trimming shortened V by 3 bases and J by 9 bases, and 21 bases separated the two germline ends. The CDR3 loop spans 17 amino acids. Germline V lookup: CDR1 LGHNA, CDR2 YSLEER. The CDR3 bases are TGCGCCAGCAGCCACGACGGCGCGGGGGAACGGGGTTCACCCCTCCACTTT. This codes for CASSHDGAGERGSPLHF.

The chain recombines TRBV2 with TRBJ1-5, with 7 nucleotides matching TRBD1. V lost 0 bases and J lost 6; bases outside the gene matches: 8. CDR3 size: 16 residues. Germline V gene lookup returns CDR1 SNHLY and CDR2 FYNNEI. CDR3 in amino acids: CASSEAAAGGGQPQHF. CDR3 DNA: TGTGCCAGCAGTGAAGCCGCGGCAGGGGGTGGTCAGCCCCAGCATTTT.

About this clonotype: A much larger clone lies one base from this, so it may be a read error. This chain uses TRBV7-6 with TRBJ1-1, with D possibly being TRBD1 (5 bases). The CDR3 consists of 15 residues. The germline CDR1 and CDR2 sequences are SGHVS and FNYEAQ. The CDR3 is CAGSLVPGLNTEAFF. CDR3 nucleotides: TGTGCCGGCAGCTTAGTCCCAGGGTTGAACACTGAAGCTTTCTTT.

V gene TRBV27 combines with J gene TRBJ2-7, with unresolved D. Germline loops: CDR1 MNHEY, CDR2 SMNVEV (reference sequence). V lost 0 bases and J 5 bases, leaving 17 bases between the germline ends. The CDR3 length is 16 residues. CDR3 DNA: TGTGCCAGCAGTTTATCGTATATGGGTATAGGTCACGAGCAGTACTTC. Amino acid sequence: CASSLSYMGIGHEQYF.

This clonotype was observed at least ten times. The chain carries TRBV27 and TRBJ1-5; 9 bases are shared with TRBD1. Looked up from germline, CDR1 is MNHEY and CDR2 is SMNVEV (reference sequence). V dropped 4 bases and J dropped 5; count of bases not matched to a gene: 0. This CDR3 has 13 residues. The CDR3 nucleotides are TGTGCCAGCAGTTGGACAGGGGATCAGCCCCAGCATTTT. The encoded protein is CASSWTGDQPQHF.

This clonotype was seen many times. The chain has TRBV10-3 and TRBJ1-1; 9 bases align to TRBD1. Losses at the gene ends were 8 bases for V and 5 bases for J; bases not matched to a gene: 9. From germline, CDR1 is ENHRY and CDR2 SYGVKD. The CDR3 is made up of 14 amino acids. The CDR3, as DNA: TGTGCCATCCGCGGGACAGGGTTTGGGACTGAAGCTTTCTTT. Translating it yields CAIRGTGFGTEAFF.

At least ten counts were recorded for this clonotype. The chain combines TRBV5-1 with TRBJ2-6; D may correspond to TRBD1 or TRBD2 (5 bases each). Germline values: CDR1 SGHRS, CDR2 YFSETQ. V lost 4 bases, J lost 6 bases, and 14 bases lay in between. This CDR3 region has 15 residues. The CDR3 DNA follows: TGCGCCAGCAGCGCATCCGGGACCTTGGCCAACGTCCTGACTTTC. It encodes CASSASGTLANVLTF.

V is TRBV10-3 and J is TRBJ2-7, with 9 bases identical to TRBD2. V was clipped by 4 bases and J by 7 bases; unmatched bases: 14. The germline CDR1 and CDR2 sequences are ENHRY and SYGVKD. The CDR3 loop spans 16 amino acids. CDR3 bases: TGTGCCATCAGTGCTCCCTGGGATAGCGGGAGTTTTGAGCAGTACTTC. Encoded protein: CAISAPWDSGSFEQYF.

Only a few counts were recorded for this clonotype. The CDR3 region has the DNA TGTGCCAGCAGCTTAAGTACTAGCGATACAGATACGCAGTATTTT. This codes for CASSLSTSDTDTQYF. The chain links TRBV7-9 to TRBJ2-3; 7 nucleotides agree with TRBD2. The CDR3 consists of 15 residues. V shed 2 bases and J 3 bases; nucleotides not matched to a gene: 5. Germline CDR1 reads SEHNR; CDR2 reads FQNEAQ (reference sequence).

Remarks on this clonotype: The missing conserved phenylalanine or tryptophan at the end of this CDR3 makes a read error likely. This sequence joins TRBV20-1 and TRBJ1-5, with TRBD1 identical over 7 bases. This CDR3 has 14 residues. In germline, CDR1 is DFQATT, CDR2 SNEGSKA (reference sequence). The junction had 11 bases not matched to a gene; V was cut back by 3 bases and J by 9 bases. The CDR3 spells CSASPTGNPGPQHS. The CDR3 nucleotides read TGCAGTGCTAGCCCGACAGGGAATCCGGGGCCCCAGCATTCT.

There are many counts of this clonotype. This chain links TRBV7-9 with TRBJ1-5; no firm D call. Germline V gene data show CDR1 as SEHNR and CDR2 as FQNEAQ (reference sequence). This CDR3 is built from 16 residues. V was clipped by 5 bases and J by 0 bases, with 14 bases between them. CDR3 sequence reads: CASSGPETHSNQPQHF. The CDR3 DNA is TGTGCCAGCAGCGGGCCGGAAACCCATAGCAATCAGCCCCAGCATTTT.